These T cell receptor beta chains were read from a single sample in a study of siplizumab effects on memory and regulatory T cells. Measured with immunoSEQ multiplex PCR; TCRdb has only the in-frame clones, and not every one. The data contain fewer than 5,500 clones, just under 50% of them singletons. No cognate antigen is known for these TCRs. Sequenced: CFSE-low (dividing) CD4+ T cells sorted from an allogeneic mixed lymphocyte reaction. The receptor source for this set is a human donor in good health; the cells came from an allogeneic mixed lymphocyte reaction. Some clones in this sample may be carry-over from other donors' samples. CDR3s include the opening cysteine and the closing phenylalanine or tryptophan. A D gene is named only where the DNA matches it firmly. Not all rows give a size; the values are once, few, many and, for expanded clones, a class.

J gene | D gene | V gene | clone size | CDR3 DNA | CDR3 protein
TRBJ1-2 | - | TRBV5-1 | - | TGCGCCAGCAGCTTGGGGACCGAAGCTAACTATGGCTACACCTTC | CASSLGTEANYGYTF
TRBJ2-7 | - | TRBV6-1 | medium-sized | TGTGCCAGCAGTGAGGTATGGGGGACCTATCTCCAGCAGTACTTC | CASSEVWGTYLQQYF
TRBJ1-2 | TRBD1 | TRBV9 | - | TGTGCCAGCAGCCCGGGACAGGGGTATGGCTACACCTTC | CASSPGQGYGYTF
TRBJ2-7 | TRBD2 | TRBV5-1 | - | TGCGCCAGCAGCTTGGGGACTAGCGGGAGAAGATACGAGCAGTACTTC | CASSLGTSGRRYEQYF
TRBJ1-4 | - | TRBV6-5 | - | TGTGCCAGCAGCATTACAGCAACTAATGAAAAACTGTTTTTT | CASSITATNEKLFF
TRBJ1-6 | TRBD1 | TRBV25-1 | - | TGTGCCAGTCGGGACAGGGAAAATTCACCCCTCCACTTT | CASRDRENSPLHF
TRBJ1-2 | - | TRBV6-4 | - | TGTGCCAGCAGTGACGTAGGGATTAGAAGCGGCTACACCTTC | CASSDVGIRSGYTF
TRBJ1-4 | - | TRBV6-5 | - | TGTGCCAGCAGTTTCCAGGGTAATGAAAAACTGTTTTTT | CASSFQGNEKLFF
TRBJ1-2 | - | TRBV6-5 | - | TGTGCCAGCAGCCCAACTGGGGTGTTCGGCTACACCTTC | CASSPTGVFGYTF
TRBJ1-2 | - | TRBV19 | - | TGTGCCAGTAGCTCCATAGGGACCGCAGGGTCCCGTTGGGAAGGCTACACCTTC | CASSSIGTAGSRWEGYTF
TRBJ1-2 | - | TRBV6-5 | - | TGTGCCAGCAGTGTCATTCGTCGGAATGGCTACACCTTC | CASSVIRRNGYTF
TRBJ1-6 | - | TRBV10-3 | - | TGTGCCATCAGTCCTCCTACACTGGGGTCACCCCTCCACTTT | CAISPPTLGSPLHF
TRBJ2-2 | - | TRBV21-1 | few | TGTGCCAGCGACCCCGGGGAGCTGTTTTTT | CASDPGELFF
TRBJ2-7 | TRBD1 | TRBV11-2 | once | TGTGCCAGCAGCTCCCTGCAACGGTTAACAGGGGTGCCTTCCGGCGAGCAGTACTTC | CASSSLQRLTGVPSGEQYF
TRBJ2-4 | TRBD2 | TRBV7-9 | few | TGTGCCAGCAGCTTAGTGGGGACTAGCGGGGATAAGGCCAAAAACATTCAGTACTTC | CASSLVGTSGDKAKNIQYF
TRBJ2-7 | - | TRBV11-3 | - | TGTGCCAGCAGCTTCACCATTGGGGGCGTCTACGAGCAGTACTTC | CASSFTIGGVYEQYF
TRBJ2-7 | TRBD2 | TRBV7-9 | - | TGTGCCAGCAGCAAACAGCGGGGGGGTTCCTACGAGCAGTACTTC | CASSKQRGGSYEQYF
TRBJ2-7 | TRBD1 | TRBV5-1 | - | TGCGCCAGCAGCGACGGGACAGAGCCCCCCTACGAGCAGTACTTC | CASSDGTEPPYEQYF
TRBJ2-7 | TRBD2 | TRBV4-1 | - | TGCGCCAGCAGCCAAGATCTGGAGCGGGAGTCCCACGAGCAGTACTTC | CASSQDLERESHEQYF
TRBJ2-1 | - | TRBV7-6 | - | TGTGCCAGCAGCTTAGGTCCTGATTCCTACAATGAGCAGTTCTTC | CASSLGPDSYNEQFF
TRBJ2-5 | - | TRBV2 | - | TGTGCCAGCAGTGTAGACCCAGAGACCCAGTACTTC | CASSVDPETQYF
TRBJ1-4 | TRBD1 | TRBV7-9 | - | TGTGCCAGCAGCGCAGACAGGGTAACTGAAAAACTGTTTTTT | CASSADRVTEKLFF
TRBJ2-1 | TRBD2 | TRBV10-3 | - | TGTGCCACGACCCTACGTTGGACTAGCGGATACAATGAGCAGTTCTTC | CATTLRWTSGYNEQFF
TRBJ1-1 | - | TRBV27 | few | TGTGCCAGCAGTTTCTTAGTGAACACTGAAGCTTTCTTT | CASSFLVNTEAFF
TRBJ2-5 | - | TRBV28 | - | TGTGCCAGCAGCCCGATAGGCATTCCGAGTCAAGAGACCCAGTACTTC | CASSPIGIPSQETQYF
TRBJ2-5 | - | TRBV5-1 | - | TGCGCCAGCAGCTTGGCCGGAGCAGGGGTAGAGACCCAGTACTTC | CASSLAGAGVETQYF
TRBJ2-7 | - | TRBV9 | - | TGTGCCAGCAGCCCGACCCGGATGAGCTCCTACGAGCAGTACTTC | CASSPTRMSSYEQYF
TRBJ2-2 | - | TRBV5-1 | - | TGCGCCAGCAGCTCGGACCAGCCCGGCGGGGAGCTGTTTTTT | CASSSDQPGGELFF
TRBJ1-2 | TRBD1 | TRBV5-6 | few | TGTGCCAGCAGCTCCTCAGGGGGCGGGTGGAATGGCTACACCTTC | CASSSSGGGWNGYTF
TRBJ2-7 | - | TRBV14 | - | TGTGCCAGCAGCCAACTTCGTTTTTCAGGCGAGCAGTACTTC | CASSQLRFSGEQYF
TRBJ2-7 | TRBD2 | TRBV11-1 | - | TGTGCCAGCAGCTCGACTAGCATCTACGAGCAGTACTTC | CASSSTSIYEQYF
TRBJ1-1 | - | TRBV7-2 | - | TGTGCCAGCAGCTTACTGAGGGCCGGCGAAGCTTTCTTT | CASSLLRAGEAFF
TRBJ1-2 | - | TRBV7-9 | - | TGTGCCAGCAACTCGATCGGGGGGGCTAACTATGGCTACACCTTC | CASNSIGGANYGYTF
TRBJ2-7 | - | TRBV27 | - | TGTGCCAGCAGTTTGACCGGGGGAAAGAACTACGAGCAGTACTTC | CASSLTGGKNYEQYF
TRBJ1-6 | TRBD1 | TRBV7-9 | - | TGTGCCAGCACCGAGCTGGGACAGATTAATTCACCCCTCCACTTT | CASTELGQINSPLHF
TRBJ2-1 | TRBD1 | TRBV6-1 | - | TGTGCCAGCAGTGGGGACAGGATCAATGAGCAGTTCTTC | CASSGDRINEQFF
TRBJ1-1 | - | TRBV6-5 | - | TGTGCCAGCAGTTACTCCCAGAGAGGCACTGAAGCTTTCTTT | CASSYSQRGTEAFF
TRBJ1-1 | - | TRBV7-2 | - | TGTGCCAGCAGCTCACCCATCCTGTACACTGAAGCTTTCTTT | CASSSPILYTEAFF
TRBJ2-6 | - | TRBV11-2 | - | TGTGCCAGCAGCTTACGGGTCTTCTCTGGGGCCAACGTCCTGACTTTC | CASSLRVFSGANVLTF
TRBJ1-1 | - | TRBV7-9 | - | TGTGCCAGCAGCCCTCGTCGGGTGAGGACTGAAGCTTTCTTT | CASSPRRVRTEAFF
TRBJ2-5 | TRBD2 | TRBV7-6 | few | TGTGCCAGCAGCAGAATCAGTGGACTAGCGATTAGGTACTTC | CASSRISGLAIRYF
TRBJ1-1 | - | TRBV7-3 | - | TGTGCCAGCAGCTTAATGGGAAACACTGAAGCTTTCTTT | CASSLMGNTEAFF
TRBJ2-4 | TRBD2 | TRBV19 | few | TGTGCCAGTAGTATTGCCCCGGGACTAGCGGGGACCAAAAACATTCAGTACTTC | CASSIAPGLAGTKNIQYF
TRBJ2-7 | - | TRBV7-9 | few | TGTGCCAGCAGCTCGTTTGGACTGGGGGCCGAGCAGTACTTC | CASSSFGLGAEQYF
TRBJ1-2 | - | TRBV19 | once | TGTGCCAGTAGTACCCCAGGGAGTCTCGACTATGGCTACACCTTC | CASSTPGSLDYGYTF
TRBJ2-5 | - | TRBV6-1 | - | TGTGCCAGCAGTGACCCCAGGGGACAAGAGACCCAGTACTTC | CASSDPRGQETQYF
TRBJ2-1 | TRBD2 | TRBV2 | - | TGTGCCGGACGCAGCGGGAGCTCCTACAATGAGCAGTTCTTC | CAGRSGSSYNEQFF
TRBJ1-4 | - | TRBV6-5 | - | TGTGCCAGCAGTTACTCGCAGGTGCACGAAAAACTGTTTTTT | CASSYSQVHEKLFF
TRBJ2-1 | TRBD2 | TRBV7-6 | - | TGTGCCAGCAGCCTCCTAGCGGGAGGGGAGCAGTTCTTC | CASSLLAGGEQFF
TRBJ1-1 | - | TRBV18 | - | TGTGCCAGCTCACCACAGACCCGGAACACTGAAGCTTTCTTT | CASSPQTRNTEAFF
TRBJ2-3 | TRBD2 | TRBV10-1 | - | TGCGCCAGCAGTGAGTCATGGGCTAGCGGGAGACGAAATACGCAGTATTTT | CASSESWASGRRNTQYF
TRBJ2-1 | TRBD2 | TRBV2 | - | TGTGCCAGCAGTGTAACTAGCGGGGGGTTTTACAATGAGCAGTTCTTC | CASSVTSGGFYNEQFF
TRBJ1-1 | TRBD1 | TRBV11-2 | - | TGTGCCAGCAGCTTCCGGGGGTTGGACAGGCTGAACACTGAAGCTTTCTTT | CASSFRGLDRLNTEAFF
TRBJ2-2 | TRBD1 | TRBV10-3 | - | TGTGCCACGACCCCGGGACAGGGGGCGATCGGGGAGCTGTTTTTT | CATTPGQGAIGELFF
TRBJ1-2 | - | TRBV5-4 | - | TGTGCCAGCAGCTGGGCTACCCGACTGAGAGATGGCTACACCTTC | CASSWATRLRDGYTF